Sequencing of this TCR beta chain was carried out in a study of shared clonotypes between healthy human individuals (dated by TCRdb to between 2020 and 2021). Background for the entire study: A couple of women and a few men aged 18 to 49 years were included in the cohort. For each donor, three plates each were used for CD4 naive and CD4 memory, two plates were used for CD8 naive, and one plate was used for CD8 memory. The study deeply sequenced blood TCR repertoires of about 5 healthy adults to estimate repertoire size and the extent of clonotype sharing between individuals. To increase sequencing depth and limit assay-specific biases, TCR repertoire library preparation and sequencing were carried out by different laboratories using diverse techniques. Per donor, leukapheresis produced somewhere between about 0.9 and 9 billion PBMCs.

What the research found in general, with its limitations: Compared with non-shared clonotypes, the clonotypes found in all four sorted-subset donors had higher generation probabilities. Only blood was sampled, and tissue TCR repertoires likely differ from those in blood. Rarefaction of sorted-subset datasets indicated incomplete sequencing despite the large sequencing depth. Naive subsets generally had larger estimated clonotype richness than memory subsets. Because the study included only a small number of donors, the genetic and exposure-history diversity represented was limited. Across a few donors, approximately 5% of naive CD4, around 3.5% of naive CD8, 2% to 2.5% of memory CD4, and 0.3% to 0.45% of memory CD8 clonotypes were shared. Pairwise subsampling indicated that sequencing depth was expected to affect the degree of clonotype sharing among donors.

The CDR3, cysteine through phenylalanine, is 13 amino acids long. CDR3 DNA is the only sequence kept; it has 39 bases, read in frame from the first base. Based on the germline V gene, the CDR1 and CDR2 sequences are SGHRS and YFSETQ. Deletion took 2 bases off V and 9 bases off J, with a span of 12 bases between the germline ends. The donors were healthy, HIV-negative adults who had no recently reported acute infections or vaccinations. Only Caucasian adults living in Nashville, Tennessee, USA were represented among the donors. CD4+ T cells were enriched by magnetic negative selection; naive cells were then positively selected on CD45RA, and the negative fraction formed the memory subset. After blood collection by leukapheresis, PBMCs were isolated using Ficoll-Histopaque density gradient centrifugation and then cryopreserved in the vapor phase of liquid nitrogen. Purity and quantity of every magnetically sorted T cell population were checked by analytical flow cytometry. From each sorted fraction, genomic DNA was isolated and quantified by UV absorbance on a Nanodrop 2000c.

TCR CDR3 regions were amplified from genomic DNA by multiplex PCR using the deep immunoSEQ assay. Extracted genomic DNA from each cell subset was distributed evenly across all wells of several immunoSEQ 96-well plates, and each plate was treated as a replicate. For sorted subsets, each replicate PCR was loaded with about 0.2 ug genomic DNA, equivalent to some 27,000 T cell genomes. Purified libraries were measured with a Qubit 3.0 fluorometer, size-checked on a Bioanalyzer 2100, and measured again with the KAPA Library Quantification kit. A separate single-read 150-cycle Illumina NextSeq 550 flow cell was used to sequence each immunoSEQ 96-well plate. Regarding the original processing steps: Because only junctional sequences without quality scores were contained in the immunoSEQ output, filtering matching that applied to full-length reads could not be performed. To assign V/J genes and CDR3, sequences were annotated using PyIR, a Python wrapper for IgBLAST v1.9, with IMGT germline references. Reads were filtered out if the reads had weak V/J assignments (E-value above 1e-6), no CDR3, stop codons, out-of-frame junctions, or ambiguous translated residues. A V3J clonotype was defined by an identical inferred V gene, J gene, and CDR3 amino acid sequence. Percentage overlap between repertoires was computed as shared unique clonotypes divided by the size of the smaller repertoire. Richness of each repertoire was evaluated using RTK rarefaction, the Chao1 estimator, and Recon v2.1 estimates of unobserved clonotypes. Generation probabilities for all TCRbeta clonotypes obtained by the gDNA method from four donors were computed using OLGA. As stored in TCRdb, this immuneACCESS dataset retains in-frame rearrangements with V and J assigned. A fraction of the clones does not appear; measured against another copy, unresolved V genes explain less than half of the discrepancy, and the remainder lacks a known reason. D and trimming were read from the DNA, whereas the V and J calls and clone size are those reported in that table. The sample records around 1.5 million clones, roughly 98% of which are singletons. The ten largest clonotypes hold 0.4% to 0.55% of the sample.

About this clone itself: Its antigen is still unknown. No base qualities exist here, and no much larger clone lies one base off it.

In this chain, TRBV5-1 is recombined with TRBJ2-1; matching of 6 bases hints at TRBD2 as the D gene. The TCR sequence derives from a man aged 25-45 years in good health. Sequenced: naive CD4+ T cells sorted from blood. The sample's cell subset or site label, decoded: CD45RA+ positively selected. At the DNA level, the sequence is TGCGCCAGCAGCTTATCCGACGGGGGTGAGCAGTTCTTC. The translation is CASSLSDGGEQFF.